Below are 13 T cell receptor beta chains sequenced from a single sample in a study of PD-1 blockade in classical Hodgkin lymphoma. Profiled with immunoSEQ multiplex PCR; TCRdb holds only in-frame clones, not every one. The data contain some 86,000 clones, less than 95% of them singletons. Noted time point: cycle 4 day 1 (C4D1), after six to seven weeks of nivolumab. After autologous stem cell transplantation all patients relapsed, and prior brentuximab vedotin exposure differed between cohorts. The sample was peripheral blood mononuclear cells (PBMCs), taken before the fourth cycle of nivolumab. All receptors come from a human donor with classical Hodgkin lymphoma.

This clone has just one count. V and J are TRBV4-3 and TRBJ2-6, with D perhaps being TRBD1 or TRBD2 (5 bases each). Germline lookup yields CDR1 LGHNA and CDR2 YSLEER. With 3 bases removed from V and 1 base from J, the gap between germline ends came to 22 bases. CDR3 length: 20 amino acids. The CDR3: CASSQGRTGRFFSGANVLTF. The CDR3 nucleotides are TGCGCCAGCAGCCAGGGCCGGACGGGACGGTTTTTTTCTGGGGCCAACGTCCTGACTTTC.

A single count supports this clone. The CDR3 reads CASSPLGGNTEAFF. The DNA for the CDR3 is TGTGCCAGCAGCCCGCTGGGGGGGAACACTGAAGCTTTCTTT. This sequence joins TRBV9 and TRBJ1-1; tentatively, D is TRBD1 (5 bases). The ends were cut back, 4 bases at V and 1 base at J, with 11 bases in the middle. The germline V gene has CDR1 SGDLS and CDR2 YYNGEE. This CDR3 has 14 residues.

V and J are TRBV2 and TRBJ1-2; 9 nucleotides line up with TRBD1. CDR1 is SNHLY, CDR2 FYNNEI, per germline. The CDR3 runs 19 residues. Here the CDR3 reads CANKYASPGTGLMDYGYTF. The CDR3 nucleotides are TGTGCAAACAAATACGCCAGTCCCGGGACAGGGTTAATGGACTATGGCTACACCTTC.

To note about this clone: Because the CDR3's place on the DNA is in doubt, the DNA is left out and the CDR3 is given as listed by TCRdb. The genes are TRBV30 and TRBJ1-2. The CDR3 totals 13 residues, both ends included. Germline CDR1 reads GTSNPN; CDR2 reads SVGIG (reference sequence). CDR3 loop: CAWKDFGAGGYTF.

The chain uses TRBV28 and TRBJ1-2; TRBD1 agrees at 8 bases. Germline CDR1 is MDHEN and CDR2 is SYDVKM. This CDR3 spans 15 amino acids. Losses at the gene ends were 5 bases for V and 5 bases for J; bases not matched to a gene: 10. The CDR3 bases are TGTGCCAGCAGTCGCAGGGGGCTACGGCGGTATGGCTACACCTTC. Its protein is CASSRRGLRRYGYTF.

The chain joins TRBV6-6 to TRBJ1-4, with D hard to call. Germline lookup yields CDR1 MNHNY and CDR2 SVGAGI (reference sequence). This CDR3 contains 15 residues. V lost 2 bases, J lost 8 bases, and 15 bases lay in between. CDR3 in amino acids: CASSYMGPSTEKLFF. CDR3 DNA: TGTGCCAGCAGTTACATGGGTCCGAGCACGGAAAAACTGTTTTTT.

This clone was recorded at least ten times. The V gene is TRBV19, the J gene TRBJ1-5; tentatively, D is TRBD1 (5 bases). The V and J ends lost 9 bases and 0 bases respectively, with 18 bases between them. Germline CDR1 and CDR2: LNHDA and SQIVND (reference sequence). The CDR3 has 16 residues. This CDR3 reads CASTPADKNSNQPQHF. The CDR3, as DNA: TGTGCCAGCACACCCGCGGACAAGAATAGCAATCAGCCCCAGCATTTT.

The rearrangement links TRBV19 to TRBJ1-5; D may be TRBD1 (5 bases). The CDR3 has 15 residues. V was trimmed by 10 bases and J by 2 bases, leaving 18 bases between them. Germline V gene lookup returns CDR1 LNHDA and CDR2 SQIVND (reference sequence). CDR3 bases: TGTGCCACCCTCAATCTCCAGGGCGGCAATCAGCCCCAGCATTTT. It codes for CATLNLQGGNQPQHF.

The chain uses TRBV2 and TRBJ1-1; 7 bases match TRBD1. The ends lost 1 base at V and 3 bases at J; junction bases unmatched: 5. CDR3 length equals 15 residues. The germline V gene has CDR1 SNHLY and CDR2 FYNNEI. The CDR3 loop reads CASSEVTGSYTEAFF. The CDR3 bases are TGTGCCAGCAGTGAAGTGACAGGGAGTTACACTGAAGCTTTCTTT.

The V and J genes are TRBV27 and TRBJ1-5; no firm D call. The CDR3 consists of 15 residues. The germline V and J ends were trimmed by 6 bases and 0 bases, with 12 bases remaining between them. Germline CDR1 reads MNHEY; CDR2 reads SMNVEV (reference sequence). The CDR3 DNA follows: TGTGCCAGCAGGCCCGGAGAATATAGCAATCAGCCCCAGCATTTT. This sequence encodes CASRPGEYSNQPQHF.

The chain links TRBV28 to TRBJ2-2, with 7 bases identical to TRBD1. Germline-derived CDR1 and CDR2 are MDHEN and SYDVKM. The CDR3 totals 15 residues. Trimming cost V 7 bases and J 4 bases; bases outside gene matches: 9. CDR3 loop: CASNHLGGFTGELFF. The CDR3 DNA is TGTGCCAGCAACCATCTAGGGGGCTTCACCGGGGAGCTGTTTTTT.

The V and J genes are TRBV7-9 and TRBJ2-7; tentative D call: TRBD1 (5 bases). The CDR3 extends over 12 amino acids. Germline CDR1 SEHNR, CDR2 FQNEAQ (reference sequence). Trimming removed 7 bases at V and 2 bases at J, with 9 bases between. DNA of the CDR3: TGTGCCAGCACCCCAGGGACCTACGAGCAGTACTTC. This gives the protein CASTPGTYEQYF. The entire variable domain, with the rest obtained from reference TRBV7-9 and TRBJ2-7, is as follows: DTGVSQNPRHKITKRGQNVTFRCDPISEHNRLYWYRQTLGQGPEFLTYFQNEAQLEKSRLLSDRFSAERPKGSFSTLEIQRTEQGDSAMYLCASTPGTYEQYFGPGTRLTVT.

J is TRBJ2-1 and V is TRBV27; TRBD1 agrees at 11 bases. CDR3 length equals 15 residues. CDR1 is MNHEY and CDR2 is SMNVEV in the germline V gene (reference sequence). V trimming: 0 bases; J trimming: 9 bases; junction bases outside the gene matches: 4. The CDR3 DNA reads as TGTGCCAGCAGTTTATCGGGGACAGGGGGGAGTGAGCAGTTCTTC. Its translation: CASSLSGTGGSEQFF.